This TCR beta chain derives from a study of neurological immune-mediated disorders. The study, taken as a whole, reports: Across subjects, no CDR3 amino acid sequence appeared in expanded clones of more than one subject, a finding that suggested private repertoires in all groups. Phylogenetically, 18 of 34 multiple sclerosis patients' repertoires fell into one related-CDR3 cluster, a possible signature.

The germline V and J ends were trimmed by 0 bases and 4 bases, with 7 bases remaining between them. CDR1 is MNHEY, CDR2 SMNVEV, per germline (reference sequence). This CDR3 is 13 amino acids long. cDNA was made by 5'RACE with 10-nucleotide random UMIs. TCRdb ran MiXCR on the 5' RACE reads and lists one entry per CDR3 protein. The sample lists 49,000 or so distinct CDR3 sequences; 4.5% were seen once. For the unsorted libraries, 2 million PBMCs stored at -80 C served as input. To note about this clonotype: Its antigen is as yet unknown.

The sequenced sample consisted of PBMCs. J is TRBJ2-7 and V is TRBV27; D is unresolved. The clonotype comes from a woman aged 60 to 75 with multiple sclerosis. The CDR3 coding sequence is TGTGCCAGCAGTTTATCGTTATGGTACGAGCAGTACTTC. Protein: CASSLSLWYEQYF.